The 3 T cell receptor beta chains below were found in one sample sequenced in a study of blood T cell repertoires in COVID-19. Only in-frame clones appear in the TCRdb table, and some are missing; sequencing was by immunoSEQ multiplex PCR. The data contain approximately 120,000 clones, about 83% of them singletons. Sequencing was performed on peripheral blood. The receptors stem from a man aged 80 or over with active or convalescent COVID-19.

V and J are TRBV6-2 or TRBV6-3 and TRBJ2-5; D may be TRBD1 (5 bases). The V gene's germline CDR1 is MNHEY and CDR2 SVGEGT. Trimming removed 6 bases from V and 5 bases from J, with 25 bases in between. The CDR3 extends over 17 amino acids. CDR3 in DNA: TGTGCCAGCAGCTCCTCCCGCTTTGAAAGGGGTGACGAGACCCAGTACTTC. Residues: CASSSSRFERGDETQYF.

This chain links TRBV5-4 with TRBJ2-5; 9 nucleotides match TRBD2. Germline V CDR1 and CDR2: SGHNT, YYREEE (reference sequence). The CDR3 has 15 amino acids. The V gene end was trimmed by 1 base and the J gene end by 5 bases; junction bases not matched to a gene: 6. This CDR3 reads CASSLSSGGRETQYF. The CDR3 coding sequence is TGTGCCAGCAGCTTGTCGAGCGGGGGGCGGGAGACCCAGTACTTC.

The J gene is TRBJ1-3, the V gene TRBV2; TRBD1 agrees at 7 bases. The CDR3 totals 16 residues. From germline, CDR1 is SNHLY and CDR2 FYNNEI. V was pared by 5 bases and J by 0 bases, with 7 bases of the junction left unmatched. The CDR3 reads CASSQDRPSSGNTIYF. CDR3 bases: TGTGCCAGCAGTCAGGACAGGCCCAGCTCTGGAAACACCATATATTTT.